The 10 T cell receptor beta chains presented below share a single source sample, sequenced in a study of cytomegalovirus exposure and HLA in healthy donors. PCR involved 60 Vbeta and 13 Jbeta primers. Method: immunoSEQ multiplex PCR; TCRdb's copy keeps in-frame clones and lacks some. In the table there are some 120,000 clones, around 70% of which are singletons. Material for sequencing was PBMCs. These receptors were taken from a man aged 25 to 40 in good health and CMV-seropositive.

This chain connects TRBV9 to TRBJ2-1, with a weak D call TRBD1 (6 bases). Germline CDR1 is SGDLS and CDR2 is YYNGEE. V was pared by 1 base and J by 5 bases, with 19 bases between. This CDR3 has 17 amino acids. CDR3 nucleotides: TGTGCCAGCAGCGTATCAGGGGAAGGCTTCCCGAACAATGAGCAGTTCTTC. Translated, it gives CASSVSGEGFPNNEQFF.

This clone came up a few times. The chain couples TRBV7-9 to TRBJ1-1; weak D call: TRBD1 (6 bases). Trimming pared 5 bases from V and 9 bases from J, leaving 13 bases between. This CDR3 has 12 amino acids. The V gene's germline CDR1 is SEHNR and CDR2 FQNEAQ (reference sequence). The CDR3 here is CASSPDRYQAFF. The CDR3 nucleotides are TGTGCCAGCAGCCCAGACAGGTATCAAGCTTTCTTT.

The chain combines TRBV27 with TRBJ2-5; 8 bases agree with TRBD1. Germline CDR1 is MNHEY and CDR2 is SMNVEV (reference sequence). The CDR3 has 15 residues. Trimming at V came to 6 bases and at J to 5 bases, leaving 11 bases not matched to a gene. CDR3: CASRSPRGPQETQYF. In nucleotides, the CDR3 is TGTGCCAGCAGGAGCCCCAGGGGGCCCCAGGAGACCCAGTACTTC.

The chain couples TRBV5-1 to TRBJ1-1; 9 positions match TRBD1. Germline CDR1 SGHRS, CDR2 YFSETQ. The CDR3 sequence is 15 residues long. Losses at the gene ends were 6 bases for V and 0 bases for J; bases not matched to a gene: 6. The CDR3 sequence is CASNPQGAVNTEAFF. The CDR3 nucleotides read TGCGCCAGCAACCCACAGGGGGCTGTGAACACTGAAGCTTTCTTT. The complete variable domain, with remaining parts taken from reference TRBV5-1 and TRBJ1-1, reads KAGVTQTPRYLIKTRGQQVTLSCSPISGHRSVSWYQQTPGQGLQFLFEYFSETQRNKGNFPGRFSGRQFSNSRSEMNVSTLELGDSALYLCASNPQGAVNTEAFFGQGTRLTVV.

This clone was found once. The chain joins TRBV5-1 to TRBJ1-2; 10 bases agree with TRBD1. This CDR3 comprises 14 residues. With 3 bases clipped from V and 6 bases from J, the junction kept 5 bases outside the gene matches. The germline CDR1 and CDR2 sequences are SGHRS and YFSETQ. The CDR3 DNA reads as TGCGCCAGCAGCTCGGGACAGGGGATAAATGGCTACACCTTC. Translation gives CASSSGQGINGYTF. The entire variable domain, with the rest obtained from reference TRBV5-1 and TRBJ1-2, is as follows: KAGVTQTPRYLIKTRGQQVTLSCSPISGHRSVSWYQQTPGQGLQFLFEYFSETQRNKGNFPGRFSGRQFSNSRSEMNVSTLELGDSALYLCASSSGQGINGYTFGSGTRLTVV.

This sequence joins TRBV11-3 and TRBJ1-1; D is uncertain. CDR1 and CDR2 from the germline V gene are SGHNT and YENEEA. The CDR3 spans 13 residues. The V gene lost 6 bases and the J gene lost 0 bases, with 8 bases spanning the gap. The CDR3 is CASRSDMNTEAFF. As DNA, the CDR3 is TGTGCCAGCAGGTCAGACATGAACACTGAAGCTTTCTTT.

V usage is TRBV19 and J usage is TRBJ2-1; 7 nucleotides line up with TRBD2. The trim removed 7 bases at V and 9 bases at J, leaving 6 bases unmatched. This CDR3 has 12 residues. Per germline, CDR1 LNHDA and CDR2 SQIVND (reference sequence). The CDR3 region has the DNA TGTGCCAGTATGGGGAGGGGTTCTGAGCAGTTCTTC. This translates into CASMGRGSEQFF.

The J gene is TRBJ2-7, the V gene TRBV7-9; D might be TRBD2 (6 bases). The germline V gene encodes CDR1 SEHNR and CDR2 FQNEAQ (reference sequence). The CDR3 runs 15 residues. In DNA form, the CDR3 reads TGTTCCAGCAGCTTATACGGGGGAGTGGCCTACGAGCAGTACGTC. Its translation is CSSSLYGGVAYEQYV.

V and J are TRBV27 and TRBJ2-7, with a weak D call TRBD1 (6 bases). V was cut by 5 bases and J by 0 bases, with 11 bases left in between. Germline lookup yields CDR1 MNHEY and CDR2 SMNVEV (reference sequence). The CDR3 loop spans 14 amino acids. The CDR3 DNA reads TGTGCCAGCAGTGGATACAGGGCCTCCTACGAGCAGTACTTC. This gives the protein CASSGYRASYEQYF.

This clone was seen just once. The rearrangement joins TRBV12-5 to TRBJ1-3; 8 nucleotides align to TRBD1. CDR1 is LGHNT, CDR2 FRNRAP, per germline. V lost 3 bases to trimming and J lost 4 bases; unmatched junction nucleotides: 11. The CDR3 runs 17 residues. This chain's CDR3 is CASGFRSSGGSGNTIYF. The CDR3 coding sequence is TGTGCTAGTGGTTTTAGGTCCTCAGGGGGCTCCGGAAACACCATATATTTT.